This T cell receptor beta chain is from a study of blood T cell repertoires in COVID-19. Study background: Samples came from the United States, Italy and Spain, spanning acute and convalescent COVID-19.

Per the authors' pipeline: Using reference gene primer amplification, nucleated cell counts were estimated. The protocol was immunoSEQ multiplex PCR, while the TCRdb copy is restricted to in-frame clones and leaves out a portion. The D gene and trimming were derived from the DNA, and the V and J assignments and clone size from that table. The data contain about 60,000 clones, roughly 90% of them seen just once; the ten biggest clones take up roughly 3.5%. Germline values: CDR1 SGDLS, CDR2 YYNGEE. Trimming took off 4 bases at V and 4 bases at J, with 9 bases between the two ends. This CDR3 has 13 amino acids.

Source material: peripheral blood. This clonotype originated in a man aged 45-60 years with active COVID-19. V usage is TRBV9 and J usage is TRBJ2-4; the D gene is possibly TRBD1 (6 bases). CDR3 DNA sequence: TGTGCCAGCAGCCCCGGGACAAAAAACATTCAGTACTTC. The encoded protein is CASSPGTKNIQYF. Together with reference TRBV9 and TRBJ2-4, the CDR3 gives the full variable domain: DSGVTQTPKHLITATGQRVTLRCSPRSGDLSVYWYQQSLDQGLQFLIQYYNGEERAKGNILERFSAQQFPDLHSELNLSSLELGDSALYFCASSPGTKNIQYFGAGTRLSVL.